A single sample is the source of the 12 T cell receptor beta chains below, sequenced in a study of identical twins. TCRdb ran MiXCR on the 5' RACE reads and lists one entry per CDR3 protein. Altogether over 500,000 distinct CDR3 sequences are present, less than 25% being singletons, with the ten largest covering roughly 0.9%. These data also featured in a second study, about T cells expressing NK-cell markers.

Sequencing was done on a sample of CD4+ T cells sorted from blood. These receptors were obtained from a woman aged 18-29 years in good health.

The J gene is TRBJ2-1, the V gene TRBV12-3 or TRBV12-4; D unresolved. The germline V and J ends were trimmed by 6 bases and 13 bases, with 16 bases remaining between them. The CDR3 spans 12 residues. As DNA, the CDR3 is TGTGCCAGCAGCTCCGAACTTGTGATACAGTTCTTC. Amino acid sequence: CASSSELVIQFF.

This clonotype has at least ten counts. The CDR3 DNA follows: TGCAGCGTTGTTCAGGGGGCGTACGAGCAGTACTTC. It encodes CSVVQGAYEQYF. The chain couples TRBV29-1 to TRBJ2-7, with 8 bases aligning to TRBD1. This CDR3 is 12 amino acids long. V shed 4 bases, J shed 4 bases, and the junction held 3 bases outside the gene matches. Germline CDR1 and CDR2: SQVTM and ANQGSEA.

The chain combines TRBV5-6 with TRBJ2-5, with D perhaps TRBD1 (6 bases). The CDR3 is 14 amino acids. The ends were cut back, 2 bases at V and 4 bases at J, with 12 bases in the middle. The V gene's germline CDR1 is SGHDT and CDR2 YYEEEE. The CDR3 protein is CASSFPQGRETQYF. CDR3 coding DNA: TGTGCCAGCAGCTTTCCACAGGGTCGAGAGACCCAGTACTTC.

The chain links TRBV12-3 or TRBV12-4 to TRBJ2-7; D is perhaps TRBD1 or TRBD2 (5 bases each). The V end lost 5 bases, the J end lost 2 bases, and 16 bases lay between the germline ends. The CDR3 runs 15 residues. CDR3 loop: CASSIPPGPTYEQYF. The CDR3 nucleotides read TGTGCCAGCAGTATCCCCCCGGGACCGACCTACGAGCAGTACTTC.

This clonotype showed up just a few times. This rearrangement joins TRBV6-5 to TRBJ1-1, with 7 nucleotides matching TRBD1. The CDR3 covers 15 residues. The trim removed 0 bases at V and 3 bases at J, leaving 4 bases unmatched. Per germline, CDR1 MNHEY and CDR2 SVGAGI. The CDR3 sequence: CASSYSGGRDTEAFF. The CDR3, as DNA: TGTGCCAGCAGTTACTCAGGGGGCAGGGACACTGAAGCTTTCTTT.

This clonotype was counted between two and nine times. This chain uses TRBV20-1 with TRBJ2-2; D is uncertain. V lost 2 bases, J lost 7 bases, and 17 bases lay in between. Germline V gene lookup returns CDR1 DFQATT and CDR2 SNEGSKA (reference sequence). This CDR3 region has 15 residues. DNA of the CDR3: TGCAGTGCTAGACGTCAGGCGTGGAAGGGCGGGGAGCTGTTTTTT. It is translated as CSARRQAWKGGELFF.

This clonotype turned up a few times. The V and J genes are TRBV11-2 and TRBJ1-6; D gene uncertain. The CDR3 is 17 amino acids. The V and J ends lost 5 bases and 7 bases respectively, with 21 bases between them. Germline-derived CDR1 and CDR2 are SGHAT and FQNNGV. The CDR3 loop reads CASSPAPTLSRNSPLHF. Written as DNA, the CDR3 is TGTGCCAGCAGCCCCGCTCCAACCTTGTCTAGGAATTCACCCCTCCACTTT.

This clonotype was found once. The chain carries TRBV6-1 and TRBJ2-7; 8 nucleotides line up with TRBD1. This CDR3 contains 14 residues. J lost 3 bases, V lost 6 bases, and 7 bases had no gene match. Germline-derived CDR1 and CDR2 are MNHNS and SASEGT. The CDR3 region has the DNA TGTGCCAGCAGGACAGGGGCGAGACTCTACGAGCAGTACTTC. Translating gives CASRTGARLYEQYF.

The chain employs TRBV5-1 and TRBJ2-1; the match to TRBD1 covers 9 bases. Germline CDR1 is SGHRS and CDR2 is YFSETQ. The CDR3 consists of 17 residues. Trimming at V came to 1 base and at J to 7 bases, leaving 12 bases not matched to a gene. The chain's CDR3 is CASSLFVLGQGTNEQFF. CDR3 sequence (DNA): TGCGCCAGCAGCTTGTTCGTCTTGGGACAGGGCACGAATGAGCAGTTCTTC. Combining the CDR3 with reference TRBV5-1 and TRBJ2-1 gives the whole variable domain KAGVTQTPRYLIKTRGQQVTLSCSPISGHRSVSWYQQTPGQGLQFLFEYFSETQRNKGNFPGRFSGRQFSNSRSEMNVSTLELGDSALYLCASSLFVLGQGTNEQFFGPGTRLTVL.

This clonotype was seen ten or more times. The chain recombines TRBV14 with TRBJ2-5, with D perhaps TRBD1 (6 bases). Deletions cut 7 bases from V and 4 bases from J, with 13 bases between. CDR3 length equals 13 residues. Germline V CDR1 and CDR2: SGHDN, FVKESK. The CDR3 DNA is TGTGCCAGCACTATTCAGGGGTCAGAGACCCAGTACTTC. Translating gives CASTIQGSETQYF.

The chain is built from TRBV5-1 and TRBJ2-3; D is possibly TRBD2 (5 bases). Germline V CDR1 and CDR2: SGHRS, YFSETQ. Trimming took 7 bases from V and 1 from J, leaving 10 bases between them. This CDR3 is built from 13 residues. CDR3 sequence: CASGESGTDTQYF. The CDR3 nucleotides are TGCGCCAGCGGGGAGAGCGGCACAGATACGCAGTATTTT.

In this sample, this clonotype turned up a few times. This chain joins TRBV5-1 and TRBJ1-1; TRBD1 is a possible D gene (5 bases). CDR3 length equals 13 residues. Trimming took off 3 bases at V and 3 bases at J, with 9 bases between the two ends. Looked up from germline, CDR1 is SGHRS and CDR2 is YFSETQ. The CDR3 spells CASSWGGDTEAFF. CDR3 DNA sequence: TGCGCCAGCAGCTGGGGAGGGGACACTGAAGCTTTCTTT.